Each of the 19 T cell receptor beta chains below was sequenced from the same sample in a study of blood T cell repertoires in COVID-19. The method was immunoSEQ multiplex PCR; TCRdb's version includes in-frame clones alone and lacks a portion of them. The table records some 200,000 clones, 85% to 90% of them present only once. The sequenced material came from peripheral blood. These receptors all come from an elderly man with acute or convalescent COVID-19.

This clone showed up just a few times. The rearrangement joins TRBV11-2 to TRBJ2-7, with D possibly matching TRBD1 (6 bases). Trimming shortened V by 3 bases and J by 2 bases, and 23 bases separated the two germline ends. In germline, CDR1 is SGHAT, CDR2 FQNNGV. CDR3 length: 18 residues. The CDR3 coding sequence is TGTGCCAGCAGCTTCGAAGTAGTCGGGACACTCCCGACCTACGAGCAGTACTTC. This codes for CASSFEVVGTLPTYEQYF.

J is TRBJ1-1 and V is TRBV30, with 8 bases aligning to TRBD1. CDR1 GTSNPN and CDR2 SVGIG come from the germline V gene (reference sequence). The ends lost 8 bases at V and 0 bases at J; junction bases unmatched: 5. CDR3 size: 13 residues. The CDR3 DNA reads as TGTGCCGGGGACAGGTTCATGAACACTGAAGCTTTCTTT. Amino acid sequence: CAGDRFMNTEAFF.

The chain has TRBV30 and TRBJ2-6; a possible D gene is TRBD2 (5 bases). Germline CDR1 GTSNPN, CDR2 SVGIG (reference sequence). The V and J ends lost 7 bases and 2 bases respectively, with 12 bases between them. The CDR3 extends over 14 amino acids. CDR3 DNA sequence: TGTGCCTCCGACATCGGGGCTGGGGCCAACGTCCTGACTTTC. It encodes CASDIGAGANVLTF. The full variable domain, in which reference TRBV30 and TRBJ2-6 provide the parts outside the CDR3, is SQTIHQWPATLVQPVGSPLSLECTVEGTSNPNLYWYRQAAGRGLQLLFYSVGIGQISSEVPQNLSASRPQDRQFILSSKKLLLSDSGFYLCASDIGAGANVLTFGAGSRLTVL.

The CDR3 sequence: CATISGRARNEQFF. The CDR3 coding sequence is TGTGCCACCATTAGCGGGAGGGCCAGGAATGAGCAGTTCTTC. The chain has TRBV28 and TRBJ2-1; TRBD2 matches 11 bases. Germline values: CDR1 MDHEN, CDR2 SYDVKM. V shed 10 bases and J 7 bases; nucleotides not matched to a gene: 9. This CDR3 contains 14 residues.

The V gene is TRBV7-9, the J gene TRBJ2-3; D is perhaps TRBD2 (5 bases). The germline V and J ends were trimmed by 8 bases and 2 bases, with 14 bases remaining between them. CDR1 SEHNR and CDR2 FQNEAQ come from the germline V gene (reference sequence). CDR3 length equals 14 residues. The CDR3 sequence is CASDREGYTDTQYF. In nucleotides, the CDR3 is TGTGCCAGCGATCGGGAAGGTTACACAGATACGCAGTATTTT.

V and J are TRBV2 and TRBJ2-7, with 11 positions matching TRBD2. CDR3 size: 17 residues. V was pared by 7 bases and J by 2 bases, with 13 bases of the junction left unmatched. The V gene's germline CDR1 is SNHLY and CDR2 FYNNEI. For the CDR3, the DNA is TGTGCCAGCACCACGGAACGGGGGACTAGCGGCACCTACGAGCAGTACTTC. Translated, it gives CASTTERGTSGTYEQYF.

The table lists this clone with a count of one. This chain connects TRBV28 to TRBJ1-2; 7 bases align to TRBD1. CDR3 length equals 15 residues. V was clipped by 6 bases and J by 3 bases; unmatched bases: 10. Per germline, CDR1 MDHEN and CDR2 SYDVKM. CDR3 nucleotide sequence: TGTGCCAGCAGCCGAGAGGACAGGCCGGACTATGGCTACACCTTC. Its translation: CASSREDRPDYGYTF.

The chain employs TRBV6-1 and TRBJ1-1; 8 bases map to TRBD1. From germline, CDR1 is MNHNS and CDR2 SASEGT. The junction had 11 bases not matched to a gene; V was cut back by 4 bases and J by 4 bases. There are 16 residues in the CDR3. CDR3 bases: TGTGCCAGCAGTGCAGGACAGGGAAGTGTTGTCACTGAAGCTTTCTTT. This translates into CASSAGQGSVVTEAFF.

In this sample, this clone turned up a few times. The same CDR3 is also encoded by other DNA sequences in this sample. The CDR3 spells CASSSAGGDYGYTF. CDR3 nucleotide sequence: TGTGCCAGCAGTTCGGCAGGGGGCGACTATGGCTACACCTTC. The rearrangement links TRBV6-5 to TRBJ1-2; 8 positions agree with TRBD1. The germline V gene has CDR1 MNHEY and CDR2 SVGAGI. V lost 4 bases and J lost 3; bases outside the gene matches: 4. The CDR3 covers 14 residues.

The chain uses TRBV6-5 and TRBJ1-1; D gene ambiguous. V lost 0 bases and J lost 4, with 12 bases in between. CDR3 length: 15 amino acids. Germline loops: CDR1 MNHEY, CDR2 SVGAGI. CDR3: CASSYSWEGGTEAFF. DNA of the CDR3: TGTGCCAGCAGTTACTCCTGGGAAGGAGGCACTGAAGCTTTCTTT.

The CDR3 reads CASSEGTSGRAIYEQYV. In nucleotides, the CDR3 is TGCGCCAGCAGTGAGGGGACTAGCGGGAGGGCGATTTACGAGCAGTACGTC. The V gene is TRBV10-1, the J gene TRBJ2-7; 16 bases are shared with TRBD2. V lost 2 bases and J lost 4; bases outside the gene matches: 5. This CDR3 has 17 amino acids. Germline loops: CDR1 WNHNN, CDR2 SYGVQD (reference sequence).

The CDR3 loop is CSARLTAEQYF. The CDR3 coding sequence is TGCAGTGCTAGGTTGACAGCAGAGCAGTACTTC. This chain uses TRBV20-1 with TRBJ2-7; possibly TRBD1 for D (5 bases). V lost 3 bases, J lost 7 bases, and 10 bases lay in between. The CDR3 length is 11 residues. Germline values: CDR1 DFQATT, CDR2 SNEGSKA (reference sequence).

The chain has TRBV24-1 and TRBJ1-5, with 7 bases fitting TRBD1. This CDR3 is 16 amino acids long. Per the germline V gene, CDR1 is KGHDR and CDR2 is SFDVKD. The V and J ends lost 6 bases and 1 base, in that order; junction bases with no gene match: 8. In nucleotides, the CDR3 is TGTGCCACCAGTTCTACAGGGGTGGAAAGCAATCAGCCCCAGCATTTT. This gives the protein CATSSTGVESNQPQHF.

This clone was recorded once. One junction end does not reproduce the germline sequence, and a read error may be involved. This chain joins TRBV4-2 and TRBJ2-3; 8 bases map to TRBD1. This CDR3 is built from 14 residues. CDR1 and CDR2 (germline): LGHNA, YNFKEQ. The CDR3 spells CASSQFTGTGTQYF. The CDR3 DNA follows: TGTGCCAGCAGCCAATTCACGGGGACAGGTACGCAGTATTTT.

The chain couples TRBV29-1 to TRBJ2-5, with a possible D match to TRBD1 (6 bases). Trimming removed 1 base from V and 6 bases from J, with 12 bases in between. Germline-derived CDR1 and CDR2 are SQVTM and ANQGSEA. The CDR3 is 13 residues long. The CDR3 DNA is TGCAGCGTTGAAGTCACAGGGTGGAAGACCCAGTACTTC. Encoded protein: CSVEVTGWKTQYF.

V is TRBV28 and J is TRBJ2-7; D may be TRBD1 (6 bases). There are 11 residues in the CDR3. Germline CDR1 is MDHEN and CDR2 is SYDVKM. V lost 11 bases and J lost 3, with 11 bases in between. This chain's CDR3 is CAHGTIYEQYF. The CDR3, as DNA: TGTGCCCACGGGACAATCTACGAGCAGTACTTC.

The chain uses TRBV9 and TRBJ2-1; 7 bases align to TRBD1. The CDR3 extends over 14 amino acids. CDR1 is SGDLS and CDR2 is YYNGEE in the germline V gene. J lost 5 bases, V lost 2 bases, and 4 bases had no gene match. The CDR3 spells CASSVYRGNNEQFF. For the CDR3, the DNA is TGTGCCAGCAGCGTCTACAGGGGCAACAATGAGCAGTTCTTC.

CDR3 in DNA: TGTGCCAGCACTTCGGGAGGGGCGTGGACCGGGGAGCTGTTTTTT. This translates into CASTSGGAWTGELFF. The genes are TRBV9 and TRBJ2-2; 8 bases align to TRBD2. The CDR3 spans 15 residues. V lost 6 bases to trimming and J lost 5 bases; unmatched junction nucleotides: 9. The germline V gene encodes CDR1 SGDLS and CDR2 YYNGEE.

In this sample, this clone turned up a few times. The rearrangement links TRBV5-4 to TRBJ2-1; TRBD1 is a possible D gene (6 bases). Germline V lookup: CDR1 SGHNT, CDR2 YYREEE (reference sequence). The CDR3 contains 17 residues. V gave up 4 bases and J gave up 2 bases, with 19 bases separating them. CDR3 loop: CASSINRDTKAYNEQFF. For the CDR3, the DNA is TGTGCCAGCAGCATAAACCGGGACACAAAAGCCTACAATGAGCAGTTCTTC.